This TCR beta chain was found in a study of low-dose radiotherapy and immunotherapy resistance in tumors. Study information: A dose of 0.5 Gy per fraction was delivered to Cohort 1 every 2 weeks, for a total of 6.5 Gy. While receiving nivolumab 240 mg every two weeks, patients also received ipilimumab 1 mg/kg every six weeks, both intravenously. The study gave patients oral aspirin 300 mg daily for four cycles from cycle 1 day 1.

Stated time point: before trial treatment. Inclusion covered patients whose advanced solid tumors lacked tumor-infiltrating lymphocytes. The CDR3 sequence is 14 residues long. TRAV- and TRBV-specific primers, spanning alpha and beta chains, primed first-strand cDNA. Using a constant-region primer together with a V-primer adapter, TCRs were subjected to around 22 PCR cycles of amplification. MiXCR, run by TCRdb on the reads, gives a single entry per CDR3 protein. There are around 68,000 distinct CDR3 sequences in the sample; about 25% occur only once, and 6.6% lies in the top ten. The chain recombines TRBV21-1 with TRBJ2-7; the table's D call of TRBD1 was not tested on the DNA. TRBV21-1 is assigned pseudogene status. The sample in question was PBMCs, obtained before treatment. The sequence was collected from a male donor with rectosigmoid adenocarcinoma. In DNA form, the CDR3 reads TGTGCCAGCAGCAAAAAGGACAGGTTCTACGAGCAGTACTTC. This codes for CASSKKDRFYEQYF.